The present TCR beta chain was sequenced within a study of regulatory T cells in long-lasting Graves disease. This CDR3 is 13 amino acids long. Germline V gives CDR1 MDHEN, CDR2 SYDVKM. Researchers made TCR beta libraries by using iRepertoire HTBI primers and running Arm-PCR on CDR3 regions. TCRdb fed the multiplex PCR reads into MiXCR, producing one record per CDR3 protein. The sample shows about 620,000 distinct CDR3 sequences, 15% to 20% of them seen only once. Time point given: newly diagnosed GD, antithyroid drugs for less than 3 months. The TCR library was made from RNA extracted from PBMCs. On this clonotype itself: A clone one base away is much larger, so this may be a read error.

The data also belong to a second study, concerning T cells in Graves' hyperthyroidism and ophthalmopathy. That source reports: HTBI primers drove first-round RT-PCR of the TCR CDR3.

The genes are TRBV28 and TRBJ2-7; tentative D call: TRBD2 (5 bases). The sample here was peripheral blood mononuclear cells (PBMCs), taken at new diagnosis, from a patient treated with antithyroid drugs. The TCR comes from a woman younger than 45 with Graves disease. The CDR3 coding sequence is TGTGCCAGCAGTCGGGGTGCGATCTACGAGCAGCACTTC. Encoded protein: CASSRGAIYEQHF.